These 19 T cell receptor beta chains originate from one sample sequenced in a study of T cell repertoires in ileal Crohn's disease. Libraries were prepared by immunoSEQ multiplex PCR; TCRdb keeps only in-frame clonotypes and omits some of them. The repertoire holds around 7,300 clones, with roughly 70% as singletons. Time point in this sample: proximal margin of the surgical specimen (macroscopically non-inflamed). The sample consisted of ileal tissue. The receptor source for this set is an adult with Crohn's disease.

CDR3 DNA: TGTGCCAGTAGTATAATAGGGCAGGGGATGAACACTGAAGCTTTCTTT. Its translation: CASSIIGQGMNTEAFF. The gene calls are TRBV19 and TRBJ1-1, with a weak D call TRBD1 (6 bases). Trimming shortened V by 2 bases and J by 0 bases, and 13 bases separated the two germline ends. This CDR3 is 16 amino acids long. CDR1 is LNHDA and CDR2 is SQIVND in the germline V gene (reference sequence). Supplemented by reference TRBV19 and TRBJ1-1, the full variable domain reads DGGITQSPKYLFRKEGQNVTLSCEQNLNHDAMYWYRQDPGQGLRLIYYSQIVNDFQKGDIAEGYSVSREKKESFPLTVTSAQKNPTAFYLCASSIIGQGMNTEAFFGQGTRLTVV.

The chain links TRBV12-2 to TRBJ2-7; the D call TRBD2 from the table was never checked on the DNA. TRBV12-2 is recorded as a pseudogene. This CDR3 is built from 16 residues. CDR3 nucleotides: TGTGCAAGTCGCAGGGAAGGAGAGGGAAGCTCCTACGAGCAGTACTTC. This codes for CASRREGEGSSYEQYF.

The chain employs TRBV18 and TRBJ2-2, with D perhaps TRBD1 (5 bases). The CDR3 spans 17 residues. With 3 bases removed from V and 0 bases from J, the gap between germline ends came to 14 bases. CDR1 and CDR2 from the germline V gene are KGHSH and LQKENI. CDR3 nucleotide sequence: TGTGCCAGCTCACCCCTCCTAGGGGATACGAACACCGGGGAGCTGTTTTTT. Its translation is CASSPLLGDTNTGELFF.

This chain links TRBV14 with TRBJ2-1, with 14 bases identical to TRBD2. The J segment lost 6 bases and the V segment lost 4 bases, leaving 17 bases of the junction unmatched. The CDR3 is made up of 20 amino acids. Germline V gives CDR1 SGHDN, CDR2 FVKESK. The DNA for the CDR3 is TGTGCCAGCAGCCCGTACCCGACTAGCGGGGGGGCCTTTGCAGGCAATGAGCAGTTCTTC. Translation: CASSPYPTSGGAFAGNEQFF.

In DNA, the CDR3 is TGTGCCAGTAGTAATCGACGGGACTGGAACTATGGCTACACCTTC. Protein sequence: CASSNRRDWNYGYTF. The V gene is TRBV19, the J gene TRBJ1-2, with D maybe TRBD1 (5 bases). V was shortened by 4 bases and J by 2 bases, with 14 bases between the two germline ends. Germline assignment: CDR1 LNHDA and CDR2 SQIVND (reference sequence). The CDR3 runs 15 residues. Combining the CDR3 with reference TRBV19 and TRBJ1-2 gives the whole variable domain DGGITQSPKYLFRKEGQNVTLSCEQNLNHDAMYWYRQDPGQGLRLIYYSQIVNDFQKGDIAEGYSVSREKKESFPLTVTSAQKNPTAFYLCASSNRRDWNYGYTFGSGTRLTVV.

As DNA, the CDR3 is TGCAGTGCTGCCAGCCGAAATGAAGCTTTCTTT. This encodes CSAASRNEAFF. The chain is built from TRBV20-1 and TRBJ1-1; D call uncertain. The CDR3 runs 11 residues. Germline V gene sequence: CDR1 DFQATT, CDR2 SNEGSKA (reference sequence). V lost 5 bases and J 7 bases, leaving 11 bases between the germline ends.

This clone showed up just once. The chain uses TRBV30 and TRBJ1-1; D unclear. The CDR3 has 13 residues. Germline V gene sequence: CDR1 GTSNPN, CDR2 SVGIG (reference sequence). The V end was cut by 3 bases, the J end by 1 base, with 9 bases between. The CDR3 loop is CAWRVRSNTEAFF. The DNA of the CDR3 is TGTGCCTGGAGAGTCCGTTCGAACACTGAAGCTTTCTTT.

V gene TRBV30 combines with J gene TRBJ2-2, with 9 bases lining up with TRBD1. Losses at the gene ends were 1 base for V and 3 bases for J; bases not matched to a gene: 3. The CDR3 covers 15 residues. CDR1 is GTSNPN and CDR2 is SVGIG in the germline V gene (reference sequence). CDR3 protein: CAWSGGQGYTGELFF. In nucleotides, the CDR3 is TGTGCCTGGAGTGGGGGACAGGGATACACCGGGGAGCTGTTTTTT.

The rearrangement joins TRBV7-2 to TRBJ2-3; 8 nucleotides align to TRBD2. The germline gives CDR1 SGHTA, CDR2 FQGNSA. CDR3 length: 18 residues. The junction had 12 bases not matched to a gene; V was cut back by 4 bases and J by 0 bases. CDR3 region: CASSSTYSGAASTDTQYF. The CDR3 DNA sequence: TGTGCCAGCAGCTCAACGTATAGCGGGGCAGCTAGCACAGATACGCAGTATTTT.

The CDR3 coding sequence is TGCGCCAGCAGCTTGGTAGGGGTTATGTTAGATACGCAGTATTTT. This sequence encodes CASSLVGVMLDTQYF. The chain joins TRBV5-1 to TRBJ2-3; D may be TRBD1 (5 bases). This CDR3 is built from 15 residues. V was pared by 0 bases and J by 5 bases, with 13 bases between. CDR1 SGHRS and CDR2 YFSETQ come from the germline V gene.

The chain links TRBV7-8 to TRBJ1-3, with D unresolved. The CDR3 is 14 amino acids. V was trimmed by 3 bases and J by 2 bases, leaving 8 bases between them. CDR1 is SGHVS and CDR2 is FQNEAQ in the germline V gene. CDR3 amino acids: CASSFQGAGNTIYF. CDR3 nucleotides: TGTGCCAGCAGCTTTCAAGGCGCTGGAAACACCATATATTTT. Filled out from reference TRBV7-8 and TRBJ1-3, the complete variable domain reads GAGVSQSPRYKVAKRGQDVALRCDPISGHVSLFWYQQALGQGPEFLTYFQNEAQLDKSGLPSDRFFAERPEGSVSTLKIQRTQQEDSAVYLCASSFQGAGNTIYFGEGSWLTVV.

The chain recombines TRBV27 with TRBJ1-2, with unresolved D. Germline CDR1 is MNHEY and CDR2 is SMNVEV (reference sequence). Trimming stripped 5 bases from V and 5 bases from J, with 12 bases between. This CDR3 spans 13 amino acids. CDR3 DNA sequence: TGTGCCAGCAGTCCCTTTGGTGCATATGGCTACACCTTC. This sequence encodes CASSPFGAYGYTF.

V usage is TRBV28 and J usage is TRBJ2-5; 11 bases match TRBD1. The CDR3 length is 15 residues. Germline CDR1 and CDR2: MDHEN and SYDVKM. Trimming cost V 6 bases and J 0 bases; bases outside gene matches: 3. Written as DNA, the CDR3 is TGTGCCAGCAGGGAGGGACAGGGGGACCAAGAGACCCAGTACTTC. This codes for CASREGQGDQETQYF.

The CDR3 DNA sequence: TGTGCCAGCAGCCCTCGAGACTACGAGCAGTACTTC. It is translated as CASSPRDYEQYF. The V gene is TRBV10-3, the J gene TRBJ2-7, with D uncertain. The CDR3 runs 12 residues. Trimming stripped 10 bases from V and 3 bases from J, with 13 bases between. The germline CDR1 and CDR2 sequences are ENHRY and SYGVKD.

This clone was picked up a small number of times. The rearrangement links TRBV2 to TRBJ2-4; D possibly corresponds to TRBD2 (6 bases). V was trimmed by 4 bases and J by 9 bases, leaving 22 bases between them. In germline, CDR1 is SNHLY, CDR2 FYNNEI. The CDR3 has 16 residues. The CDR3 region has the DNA TGTGCCAGCAGTGGCCGACAGTCCGGGAGACTTCGCATTCAGTACTTC. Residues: CASSGRQSGRLRIQYF.

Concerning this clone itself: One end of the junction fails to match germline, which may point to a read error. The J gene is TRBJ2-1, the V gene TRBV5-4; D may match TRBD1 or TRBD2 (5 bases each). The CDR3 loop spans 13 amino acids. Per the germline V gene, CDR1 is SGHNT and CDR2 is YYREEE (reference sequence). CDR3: CASSLGGRDGLLF. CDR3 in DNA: TGTGCCAGCAGCTTGGGAGGCCGGGACGGATTGCTCTTC.

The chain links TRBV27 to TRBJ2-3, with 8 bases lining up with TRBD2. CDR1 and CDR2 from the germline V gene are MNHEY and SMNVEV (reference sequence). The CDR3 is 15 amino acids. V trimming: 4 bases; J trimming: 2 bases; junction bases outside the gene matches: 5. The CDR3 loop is CASSSIGGVTDTQYF. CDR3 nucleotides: TGTGCCAGCAGTTCTATCGGGGGGGTCACAGATACGCAGTATTTT.

The CDR3 region has the DNA TGTGCCAGCTCACCAGGCAACTCCTACGAGCAGTACTTC. Encoded protein: CASSPGNSYEQYF. V and J are TRBV18 and TRBJ2-7; unclear D gene. This CDR3 contains 13 residues. V shed 2 bases and J shed 0 bases, with 5 bases lying between them. In germline, CDR1 is KGHSH, CDR2 LQKENI.

CDR3 coding DNA: TGCAGCTCAACCACGAACGGGAATTATGGCTACACCTTC. Protein sequence: CSSTTNGNYGYTF. The genes are TRBV29-1 and TRBJ1-2; D ambiguous. The ends were cut back, 8 bases at V and 5 bases at J, with 18 bases in the middle. This CDR3 is 13 amino acids long. The germline V gene encodes CDR1 SQVTM and CDR2 ANQGSEA.